A selection of T cell receptor beta chains follows, all from one sample in a study of CD8+ T cells in alopecia areata. Sequencing used immunoSEQ multiplex PCR; TCRdb keeps in-frame clones, though not all of them. The sample has approximately 99,000 clones, approximately 59% seen once. Sequenced input: CD8+ T cells sorted from blood. These TCRs come from a human donor in good health. Both conserved end residues are part of each CDR3. D genes are given only for firm matches. Size is omitted from some rows. Given values are once, few, many or a class for expanded clones.

clone size,V gene,J gene,D gene,CDR3 protein,CDR3 DNA
NA,TRBV4-3,TRBJ1-1,NA,CASSPGAGTEAFF,TGCGCCAGCAGCCCCGGGGCCGGCACTGAAGCTTTCTTT
few,TRBV7-2,TRBJ2-1,NA,CASSLAISVQFF,TGTGCCAGCAGCTTAGCCATCAGCGTCCAGTTCTTC
NA,TRBV5-6,TRBJ1-4,TRBD1,CASSGDRGVNEKLFF,TGTGCCAGCAGCGGGGACAGGGGCGTGAATGAAAAACTGTTTTTT
few,TRBV28,TRBJ2-2,TRBD1,CASSLLPRTGDTGELFF,TGTGCCAGCAGTTTATTACCGCGGACAGGGGACACCGGGGAGCTGTTTTTT
NA,TRBV29-1,TRBJ2-3,TRBD2,CSVEEPSGGFTDTQYF,TGCAGCGTTGAAGAACCTAGCGGGGGATTCACAGATACGCAGTATTTT
NA,TRBV6-1,TRBJ1-2,TRBD1,CASSPRTGGWYGYTF,TGTGCCAGCAGTCCGCGGACAGGGGGCTGGTATGGCTACACCTTC
NA,TRBV7-9,TRBJ2-7,NA,CASSPRAYEQYF,TGTGCCAGCAGCCCGAGAGCCTACGAGCAGTACTTC
NA,TRBV2,TRBJ2-3,NA,CASSERQGQDTQYF,TGTGCCAGCAGTGAGCGGCAGGGCCAGGATACGCAGTATTTT
NA,TRBV5-4,TRBJ1-1,TRBD1,CASSPSDRVYTEAFF,TGTGCCAGCAGCCCAAGTGACAGGGTGTACACTGAAGCTTTCTTT
NA,TRBV13,TRBJ2-1,NA,CASSLGLPVGSEQFF,TGTGCCAGCAGCTTAGGACTACCTGTGGGCTCTGAGCAGTTCTTC
NA,TRBV11-2,TRBJ2-3,TRBD2,CASSSGLAGGHTQYF,TGTGCCAGCAGCTCTGGACTAGCGGGGGGCCATACGCAGTATTTT
NA,TRBV5-6,TRBJ2-5,NA,CASSLGEKETQYF,TGTGCCAGCAGCTTGGGGGAAAAAGAGACCCAGTACTTC
NA,TRBV2,TRBJ1-2,NA,CASRSGIGGYTF,TGTGCCAGCAGGTCAGGGATTGGCGGCTACACCTTC
few,TRBV13,TRBJ1-1,NA,CASSSRDFGGNTEAFF,TGTGCCAGCAGCTCCCGGGACTTTGGGGGGAACACTGAAGCTTTCTTT